The TCR beta chain described here comes from a study of OX40 agonist ivuxolimab in advanced cancers. Looking at the study overall: Participants, 65% to 85% male, averaged around 64 years of age, ranging from about 23 to 79. Patients achieving partial responses numbered three: one hepatocellular carcinoma case and two cutaneous melanoma cases. The study's findings and limits: It was also the case that some nonresponders had low normalized T-cell clonal expansion.

Some clones are missing from TCRdb's copy, which holds only in-frame ones; the method was immunoSEQ multiplex PCR. The sample yields 80,000 to 100,000 clones, about 83% seen once. The CDR3 has 13 amino acids. V shed 0 bases and J shed 6 bases, with 9 bases lying between them. CDR1 and CDR2 (germline): MNHEY, SVGAGI. Details on this clone: The antigen is unknown.

The material was CD4+ or CD8+ T cells sorted from blood, obtained in a trial of the OX40 agonist ivuxolimab. The gene calls are TRBV6-5 and TRBJ2-7; D is unresolved. The origin of this receptor is an adult with an advanced solid tumor such as melanoma, head and neck, liver or kidney cancer. The CDR3 DNA reads TGTGCCAGCAGTTACTCCGGTAGAGTCGAGCAGTACTTC. This encodes CASSYSGRVEQYF.